This T cell receptor (beta chain) derives from a study of T cell responses to AZD1222 COVID-19 vaccine. Broader study findings: Only after the peak T cell response were repertoires sampled. Baseline testing showed seropositivity in only a handful of AZD1222 recipients. Two AZD1222 administrations were followed by greater Spike-specific TCR breadth and depth. Close to half of all spike-specific TCRs reportedly target regions of the variants that are unmutated.

The protocol was immunoSEQ multiplex PCR, while the TCRdb copy is restricted to in-frame clones and leaves out a portion. The sample carries approximately 150,000 clones, about 90% recorded once. The V gene end was trimmed by 6 bases and the J gene end by 4 bases; junction bases not matched to a gene: 5. This CDR3 is built from 15 residues. The V gene's germline CDR1 is MDHEN and CDR2 SYDVKM. Remarks on this clone: Its antigen is unknown.

The chain uses TRBV28 and TRBJ2-1; 11 nucleotides align to TRBD2. The TCR originated in an adult who received the MenACWY meningococcal vaccine as a control. The sample here was peripheral blood, taken 28 days after the second dose of the MenACWY control vaccine. CDR3 nucleotide sequence: TGTGCCAGCAGCCTAGCGGGAGGAACATACAATGAGCAGTTCTTC. Translating gives CASSLAGGTYNEQFF.